These T cell receptor beta chains were read from a single sample in a study of T cell responses to AZD1222 COVID-19 vaccine. Produced via immunoSEQ multiplex PCR; TCRdb's table is partial and in-frame only. The data show around 77,000 clones, around 90% seen once. The sample here was peripheral blood, taken on day 0 of AZD1222 vaccination. The receptor source for this set is an adult in good health. CDR3s include the opening cysteine and the closing phenylalanine or tryptophan. The D gene is left open where the match is weak. Clone size, where shown, is once, few, many, or a class for clones that have expanded.

D	length	size	V	J	DNA	CDR3
TRBD2	16	-	TRBV15	TRBJ2-7	TGTGCCACCAGCAGAGATCTAGGGCTAGCGGGCTACGAGCAGTACTTC	CATSRDLGLAGYEQYF
-	13	-	TRBV28	TRBJ1-6	TGTGCCAGCAGTTTCCAGGGGTACTCACCCCTCCACTTT	CASSFQGYSPLHF
TRBD1	12	once	TRBV6-6	TRBJ1-1	TGTGCCAGCAGCTTGACAGGGATTGAAGCTTTCTTT	CASSLTGIEAFF
-	13	-	TRBV7-3	TRBJ2-3	TGTGCCAGCAGCCTAACCCGCGCGGATACGCAGTATTTT	CASSLTRADTQYF
TRBD1	14	once	TRBV7-9	TRBJ1-2	TGTGCCAGCAGCCTGAGGGACAGCAACTATGGCTACACCTTC	CASSLRDSNYGYTF
TRBD1	15	-	TRBV7-8	TRBJ1-6	TGTGCCAGCAGCTCCTCGGACAGGGGAGAGTCACCCCTCCACTTT	CASSSSDRGESPLHF
-	12	-	TRBV9	TRBJ1-2	TGTGCCAGCAGCATATCGGAGGGGTCCTACACCTTC	CASSISEGSYTF
TRBD1	16	once	TRBV9	TRBJ1-6	TGTGCCAGCAGCCTCGGGACAGGGGGTTCTTATTCACCCCTCCACTTT	CASSLGTGGSYSPLHF
TRBD1	15	once	TRBV6-5	TRBJ1-6	TGTGCCAGCAGTATGGACAGGGGGCTCAGTTCACCCCTCCACTTT	CASSMDRGLSSPLHF
TRBD1	13	-	TRBV30	TRBJ2-7	TGTGCCTGGGGAGTCCTAGACAGGGTCGAGCAGTACTTC	CAWGVLDRVEQYF
TRBD2	15	few	TRBV6-2/TRBV6-3	TRBJ2-1	TGTGCCAGCAGTTTTTCGCTAGCGGGTTACAATGAGCAGTTCTTC	CASSFSLAGYNEQFF
TRBD1	14	-	TRBV5-4	TRBJ1-1	TGTGCCAGCAGCTTGGAATACGGACAGGGTCAAGCTTTCTTT	CASSLEYGQGQAFF
-	13	-	TRBV20-1	TRBJ1-2	TGCAGTGCTAGTCTCGAAAGCAACTATGGCTACACCTTC	CSASLESNYGYTF
-	14	-	TRBV7-2	TRBJ1-5	TGTGCCAGCAGCTCTCGGGGTAGCAATCAGCCCCAGCATTTT	CASSSRGSNQPQHF
TRBD1	16	many	TRBV7-8	TRBJ1-2	TGTGCCAGCAGCTCCCCGGGACAGGGGGCTCCCTATGGCTACACCTTC	CASSSPGQGAPYGYTF
TRBD1	14	-	TRBV27	TRBJ1-2	TGTGCCAGCAGTTCTTCCCGGGACAGCTATGGCTACACCTTC	CASSSSRDSYGYTF
-	13	-	TRBV11-3	TRBJ1-1	TGTGCCAGCAGCTTCAACCCGAACACTGAAGCTTTCTTT	CASSFNPNTEAFF
-	14	-	TRBV5-1	TRBJ1-1	TGCGCCAGCAGCCAACAGGTCAGTAGTCCTGAAGCTTTCTTT	CASSQQVSSPEAFF
-	14	few	TRBV10-1	TRBJ1-1	TGCGCCAGCAGGGCTAACCCAGGGGAAACTGAAGCTTTCTTT	CASRANPGETEAFF
TRBD2	16	-	TRBV19	TRBJ2-6	TGTGCCAGTACGAACCCGGGGGGCTCTGGGGCCAACGTCCTGACTTTC	CASTNPGGSGANVLTF
-	15	-	TRBV6-5	TRBJ1-2	TGTGCCAGCAGCTCTGAGGGATATGCTAACTATGGCTACACCTTC	CASSSEGYANYGYTF
-	15	once	TRBV3-1/TRBV3-2	TRBJ1-2	TGTGCCAGCAGCCAAGGGGGTCCGGTGGGCTATGGCTACACCTTC	CASSQGGPVGYGYTF
-	14	-	TRBV3-1/TRBV3-2	TRBJ1-2	TGTGCCAGCAGCCAAGACAGGGGAGTCTATGGCTACACCTTC	CASSQDRGVYGYTF
-	13	once	TRBV6-2/TRBV6-3	TRBJ2-3	TGTGCCAGCAGCCCCCTAGCGCCAGATACGCAGTATTTT	CASSPLAPDTQYF
TRBD2	17	-	TRBV13	TRBJ2-1	TGTGCCAGCAGCTTATCGCCTAGCGGGGGGGCGAAAGATGAGCAGTTCTTC	CASSLSPSGGAKDEQFF
TRBD2	13	-	TRBV6-5	TRBJ2-5	TGTGCCAGCGGGCAGGGACTAGAGGTGACCCAGTACTTC	CASGQGLEVTQYF
TRBD2	15	-	TRBV9	TRBJ2-1	TGTGCCAGCAGCGTACAAGCGGGGGTTAATGGTGAGCAGTTCTTC	CASSVQAGVNGEQFF
TRBD1	15	-	TRBV5-6	TRBJ2-2	TGTGCCAGCAGCTTGACAGGGGCGGGCACCGGGGAGCTGTTTTTT	CASSLTGAGTGELFF
-	12	once	TRBV7-9	TRBJ2-1	TGTGCCAGCAGCTCGGGGTTTGGTGAGCAGTTCTTC	CASSSGFGEQFF
-	13	-	TRBV19	TRBJ1-1	TGTGCCAGTAGCAGGACAGTCAACACTGAAGCTTTCTTT	CASSRTVNTEAFF
TRBD1	15	-	TRBV4-1	TRBJ1-2	TGCGCCAGCAGCCCGCCTGGACAGGCGGTCGCTGGCTACACCTTC	CASSPPGQAVAGYTF
-	13	-	TRBV5-8	TRBJ1-2	TGTGCCAGCAGCCCGGACGGCGACTATGGCTACACCTTC	CASSPDGDYGYTF
-	11	-	TRBV6-2/TRBV6-3	TRBJ1-1	TGTGCCAGCAGCGTGGGGGGACGGGCTTTCTTT	CASSVGGRAFF
-	14	-	TRBV7-2	TRBJ2-3	TGTGCCAGCAGCTTAGTTCCAGGGTCAGATACGCAGTATTTT	CASSLVPGSDTQYF
TRBD2	12	-	TRBV2	TRBJ2-3	TGTGCCACAGCGGGGGGGCCTCGGACGCAGTATTTT	CATAGGPRTQYF
-	19	-	TRBV6-4	TRBJ1-3	TGTGCCAGCAGTGACTCGAAAGGGAAGCTTTCTTCAGCTGGAAACACCATATATTTT	CASSDSKGKLSSAGNTIYF
-	15	-	TRBV5-4	TRBJ2-6	TGTGCCAGCAGCTTGAGTGCCTCTGGGGCCAACGTCCTGACTTTC	CASSLSASGANVLTF
-	16	once	TRBV5-8	TRBJ2-3	TGTGCCAGCAGCTTGTGGCAGGGAGCAAGCACAGATACGCAGTATTTT	CASSLWQGASTDTQYF
-	15	-	TRBV28	TRBJ1-2	TGTGCCAGCAGCTTATCAAGTTCTGGGGGCTATGGCTACACCTTC	CASSLSSSGGYGYTF
-	13	-	TRBV7-3	TRBJ2-3	TGTGCCAGCAGCTTAAGTAGGGCAGATACGCAGTATTTT	CASSLSRADTQYF
-	14	-	TRBV28	TRBJ2-7	TGTGCCAGCAGTAGACCGGGGGAACCCTATGAGCAGTACTTC	CASSRPGEPYEQYF
-	13	-	TRBV2	TRBJ1-5	TGTGCCAGCAGACAGGGATTGGATCAGCCCCAGCATTTT	CASRQGLDQPQHF
-	14	-	TRBV30	TRBJ2-1	TGTGCCTGGAGAAGCCTTTTACTTCACGATGAGCAGTTCTTC	CAWRSLLLHDEQFF
-	14	-	TRBV27	TRBJ1-4	TGTGCCAGCAGCCGAAGATCGACTAATGAAAAACTGTTTTTT	CASSRRSTNEKLFF
-	14	once	TRBV5-1	TRBJ1-2	TGCGCCAGCAGCTTATTGACAGATAACTATGGCTACACCTTC	CASSLLTDNYGYTF
-	11	once	TRBV7-9	TRBJ2-7	TGTGCCAGCAGCTTAGGTCTCGAGCAGTACTTC	CASSLGLEQYF
-	15	-	TRBV7-8	TRBJ2-2	TGTGCCAGCAGCAGAGAGTGGGGGAACACCGGGGAGCTGTTTTTT	CASSREWGNTGELFF
-	13	-	TRBV29-1	TRBJ2-1	TGCAGCGTTAAGGACAGAGTATACAATGAGCAGTTCTTC	CSVKDRVYNEQFF
TRBD2	17	-	TRBV4-2	TRBJ2-3	TGTGCCAGCAGCCCCAGGGGTAGCGGGGGGGCCGAAGATACGCAGTATTTT	CASSPRGSGGAEDTQYF
TRBD1	15	-	TRBV28	TRBJ2-2	TGTGCCAGCAGACGGGACAGGGGGCGGACCGGGGAGCTGTTTTTT	CASRRDRGRTGELFF